Below are 3 T cell receptor beta chains sequenced from a single sample in a study of shared clonotypes between healthy human individuals. CD45RO-negative CD8 cells positively selected for CCR7 made up the naive population, which excluded terminally differentiated effector memory CD45RA+ cells. The assay was immunoSEQ multiplex PCR, and TCRdb's table has in-frame clones only and misses some. The sample lists approximately 2,200,000 clones, 85% to 95% seen once, with more than 1.5% in the top ten. Sequencing was carried out using naive CD8+ T cells from PBMCs. The receptors derive from a man between 18 and 29 years old in good health. Some clones in this sample may be carry-over from other donors' samples.

The J gene is TRBJ2-3, the V gene TRBV27; 12 nucleotides align to TRBD2. CDR1 is MNHEY, CDR2 SMNVEV, per germline (reference sequence). The CDR3 extends over 16 amino acids. The trim removed 3 bases at V and 7 bases at J, leaving 8 bases unmatched. CDR3 coding DNA: TGTGCCAGCAGTTTTAAGACTAGCGGGAGTGGGAATACGCAGTATTTT. As protein: CASSFKTSGSGNTQYF.

This clone was counted once. V gene TRBV28 combines with J gene TRBJ2-5; D uncertain. This CDR3 contains 10 residues. Trimming left V 7 bases short and J 4 bases short, with 4 bases between. Germline CDR1 MDHEN, CDR2 SYDVKM. The CDR3 sequence: CASTPETQYF. CDR3 DNA: TGTGCCAGCACCCCAGAGACCCAGTACTTC.

The rearrangement joins TRBV27 to TRBJ2-3, with 8 bases fitting TRBD2. CDR3 length: 14 amino acids. V lost 7 bases to trimming and J lost 8 bases; unmatched junction nucleotides: 11. CDR1 and CDR2 from the germline V gene are MNHEY and SMNVEV (reference sequence). For the CDR3, the DNA is TGTGCCAGCACCCCTTCGGGGGGGCGTGGTACGCAGTATTTT. This gives the protein CASTPSGGRGTQYF.